Below are 16 T cell receptor beta chains sequenced from a single sample in a study of human T cells and chemical hapten exposure. The sample's time point: patch test 1, 2 weeks after DPC sensitization. The sample's treatment: therapeutic diphenylcyclopropenone sensitization with weekly scalp DPC. In TCRdb, the RACE reads were re-called with MiXCR into one record per CDR3 protein. The top ten hold 2.2% of the sample, which has about 90,000 distinct CDR3 sequences, roughly a tenth seen once. The sample in question was whole blood, obtained in connection with sensitization to the hapten diphenylcyclopropenone (DPC). The source of these receptors is a man aged 40-55 years with alopecia areata. Some clones in this sample may be carry-over from other donors' samples.

In its sample, this clonotype was seen a few times. This chain links TRBV7-8 with TRBJ2-3; either TRBD1 or TRBD2 may supply D (5 bases each). Germline V gene sequence: CDR1 SGHVS, CDR2 FQNEAQ. The V and J ends lost 5 bases and 5 bases respectively, with 14 bases between them. The CDR3 is 14 residues long. CDR3 in DNA: TGTGCCAGCAGCCGTCAGGGACCCATAGATACGCAGTATTTT. It yields the protein CASSRQGPIDTQYF.

The chain couples TRBV3-1 to TRBJ2-7; 7 positions match TRBD1. This CDR3 contains 13 residues. V trimming: 5 bases; J trimming: 6 bases; junction bases outside the gene matches: 7. Per germline, CDR1 LGHDT and CDR2 YNNKEL (reference sequence). The CDR3 DNA reads as TGTGCCAGCAGCTTAAGGGGGCAGGGCGAGCAGTACTTC. It codes for CASSLRGQGEQYF.

This clonotype was observed a handful of times. The chain combines TRBV7-9 with TRBJ2-4; D might be TRBD2 (7 bases). Germline CDR1 and CDR2: SEHNR and FQNEAQ (reference sequence). This CDR3 region has 13 residues. The CDR3 sequence is CASGGRAKNIQYF. CDR3 bases: TGTGCGTCGGGGGGCCGAGCCAAAAACATTCAGTACTTC.

The rearrangement joins TRBV29-1 to TRBJ2-5, with unresolved D. Between the trimmed V and J ends, which lost 1 base and 0 bases, there was a span of 15 bases. Germline V gene data show CDR1 as SQVTM and CDR2 as ANQGSEA. CDR3 length: 16 amino acids. CDR3 sequence: CSVEVRLHTYQETQYF. The CDR3 nucleotides are TGCAGCGTTGAAGTTCGTCTCCACACGTACCAAGAGACCCAGTACTTC.

This clonotype was counted between two and nine times. The chain joins TRBV5-1 to TRBJ1-1; D unclear. Between the trimmed V and J ends, which lost 0 bases and 0 bases, there was a span of 6 bases. Looked up from germline, CDR1 is SGHRS and CDR2 is YFSETQ. This CDR3 comprises 14 residues. CDR3 amino acids: CASSLALLNTEAFF. The CDR3, as DNA: TGCGCCAGCAGCTTGGCCCTTCTGAACACTGAAGCTTTCTTT.

This clonotype was detected a few times. V usage is TRBV7-2 and J usage is TRBJ1-2; 10 nucleotides align to TRBD1. J was trimmed by 6 bases and V by 4 bases; bases with no gene match: 5. CDR1 is SGHTA, CDR2 FQGNSA, per germline. The CDR3 is made up of 14 amino acids. The CDR3 nucleotides read TGTGCCAGCAGCTCACGACAGGGGGCGAATGGCTACACCTTC. This sequence encodes CASSSRQGANGYTF.

The chain carries TRBV3-1 and TRBJ2-2; TRBD2 matches 11 bases. The V gene's germline CDR1 is LGHDT and CDR2 YNNKEL (reference sequence). CDR3 size: 17 residues. The ends lost 5 bases at V and 0 bases at J; junction bases unmatched: 5. This CDR3 reads CASSTRLAGTNTGELFF. CDR3 nucleotide sequence: TGTGCCAGCAGCACCCGACTAGCGGGGACGAACACCGGGGAGCTGTTTTTT.

This clonotype showed up just a few times. This rearrangement joins TRBV28 to TRBJ2-1; D unresolved. V lost 3 bases and J lost 8, with 17 bases in between. Germline V gives CDR1 MDHEN, CDR2 SYDVKM. This CDR3 comprises 15 residues. CDR3 amino acids: CASSFGVGFIDEQFF. CDR3 nucleotides: TGTGCCAGCAGTTTTGGGGTTGGGTTCATCGATGAGCAGTTCTTC.

A few counts support this clonotype. The CDR3 spells CASSQRPGQGAWQYF. Here the CDR3 DNA reads TGTGCCAGCAGCCAACGGCCGGGACAGGGGGCTTGGCAGTACTTC. The gene calls are TRBV3-1 and TRBJ2-7, with 12 nucleotides matching TRBD1. This CDR3 is 15 amino acids long. The trim removed 2 bases at V and 9 bases at J, leaving 8 bases unmatched. Per the germline V gene, CDR1 is LGHDT and CDR2 is YNNKEL (reference sequence).

There are a few counts of this clonotype. The rearrangement links TRBV6-5 to TRBJ1-2; 8 bases are a match to TRBD1. Per germline, CDR1 MNHEY and CDR2 SVGAGI. The CDR3 runs 13 residues. V lost 6 bases to trimming and J lost 6 bases; unmatched junction nucleotides: 6. CDR3 in DNA: TGTGCCAGCAGCAACACAGGGGGTCATGGCTACACCTTC. Protein: CASSNTGGHGYTF.

This clonotype was seen only a few times. The chain has TRBV5-4 and TRBJ2-5, with no clear D. The CDR3 totals 13 residues. V was pared by 0 bases and J by 5 bases, with 8 bases between. Germline CDR1 SGHNT, CDR2 YYREEE (reference sequence). CDR3 sequence: CASSLALTETQYF. The CDR3 DNA reads TGTGCCAGCAGCTTGGCCTTGACGGAGACCCAGTACTTC.

This clonotype was seen more than once but under ten times. The chain couples TRBV3-1 to TRBJ2-2, with 8 bases lining up with TRBD2. Germline V gives CDR1 LGHDT, CDR2 YNNKEL (reference sequence). J gave up 7 bases and V 1 base, and 5 bases lay outside the gene matches. This CDR3 has 15 residues. In DNA, the CDR3 is TGTGCCAGCAGCCAAGGGTCCGCGGGAGGCGGGGAGCTGTTTTTT. Residues: CASSQGSAGGGELFF. Full variable domain (missing parts from reference TRBV3-1 and TRBJ2-2): DTAVSQTPKYLVTQMGNDKSIKCEQNLGHDTMYWYKQDSKKFLKIMFSYNNKELIINETVPNRFSPKSPDKAHLNLHINSLELGDSAVYFCASSQGSAGGGELFFGEGSRLTVL.

This clonotype was picked up a small number of times. The chain combines TRBV5-8 with TRBJ1-1, with D maybe TRBD1 (6 bases). Germline V CDR1 and CDR2: SGHTS, YDEGEE. V lost 3 bases to trimming and J lost 0 bases, with 15 bases between them. CDR3 length: 16 residues. CDR3 sequence (DNA): TGTGCCAGCAGCTCTCCGACAGGTTTCATGAACACTGAAGCTTTCTTT. Translation: CASSSPTGFMNTEAFF.

V gene TRBV28 combines with J gene TRBJ2-5; D may be TRBD1 or TRBD2 (7 bases each). The CDR3 spans 15 residues. Germline V gives CDR1 MDHEN, CDR2 SYDVKM. V gave up 5 bases and J gave up 3 bases, with 16 bases separating them. In DNA form, the CDR3 reads TGTGCCAGCAGTACCAGGGGGGAGGGAAAAGAGACCCAGTACTTC. It is translated as CASSTRGEGKETQYF.

In this sample, this clonotype turned up a few times. The chain recombines TRBV19 with TRBJ2-5; either TRBD1 or TRBD2 may supply D (5 bases each). CDR1 is LNHDA, CDR2 SQIVND, per germline (reference sequence). V was clipped by 3 bases and J by 2 bases, with 16 bases between them. The CDR3 runs to 16 residues. CDR3 sequence reads: CASSIGALSGQETQYF. The CDR3 DNA sequence: TGTGCCAGTAGTATCGGGGCGCTATCGGGACAAGAGACCCAGTACTTC.

This clonotype was picked up a small number of times. The chain is built from TRBV10-3 and TRBJ2-1; perhaps TRBD2 as D (5 bases). Trimming took off 3 bases at V and 6 bases at J, with 6 bases between the two ends. The CDR3 contains 12 residues. Germline loops: CDR1 ENHRY, CDR2 SYGVKD. The CDR3 DNA sequence: TGTGCCATCAGTGAACTAGTCAATGAGCAGTTCTTC. Translation: CAISELVNEQFF.